This T cell receptor beta chain derives from a study of OX40 agonist ivuxolimab in advanced cancers. Produced via immunoSEQ multiplex PCR; TCRdb's table is partial and in-frame only. The sample records about 17,000 clones, approximately 80% being singletons. Systemic immunosuppression or a history of autoimmune disease excluded patients. CDR3 size: 14 residues. Per the germline V gene, CDR1 is MNHEY and CDR2 is SMNVEV (reference sequence). The J gene is TRBJ2-5, the V gene TRBV27, with no clear D. The J call is uncertain, as TRBJ2-7 better fits the DNA end. The receptor comes from an adult with an advanced solid tumor such as melanoma, head and neck, liver or kidney cancer. Sample: CD4+ or CD8+ T cells sorted from blood, taken in a trial of the OX40 agonist ivuxolimab. CDR3 sequence (DNA): TGTGCCAGCAGTTATATGCCTAGCTCCTACGAGCAGTACTTC. Translated: CASSYMPSSYEQYF.